This is a list of T cell receptor beta chains from one sample in a study of T cells expressing NK-cell markers. From its re-call of the 5' RACE reads, TCRdb lists each CDR3 protein once, without DNA. Here the sample table reports about 390,000 distinct CDR3 sequences. Sequencing was carried out using blood T cells: a sorted CD56 or NKG2C T cell subset, CD4+ or CD8+ T cells, or bulk PBMC T cells (not recorded which). The receptors were sampled from a woman in her forties or fifties in good health. Each CDR3 is given with its conserved first and last residue.

TRBJ1-5 | TRBV29-1 | CSVGTGTSQPQHF
TRBJ2-1 | TRBV11-3 | CASSLEVNEQFF
TRBJ2-1 | TRBV7-6 | CASSLSVPLSRERYNEQFF
TRBJ2-5 | TRBV6-1 | CASSEGIASQETQYF
TRBJ2-1 | TRBV27 | CASRDRHLNNEQFF
TRBJ2-5 | TRBV2 | CASSDLKQGETQYF
TRBJ2-1 | TRBV18 | CASSRSRLGGEQFF
TRBJ2-1 | TRBV7-2 | CASSLSHGTGGFF
TRBJ2-5 | TRBV12-3/TRBV12-4 | CASSLGAIQETQYF
TRBJ2-1 | TRBV24-1 | CATSDHYSPNEQFF
TRBJ2-3 | TRBV29-1 | CSVAPSADTQYF
TRBJ1-6 | TRBV7-6 | CASSLGRDDSPLHF
TRBJ2-3 | TRBV9 | CASSADGGTDTQYF
TRBJ2-1 | TRBV29-1 | CSVAGYNEQFF
TRBJ2-2 | TRBV25-1 | CASSVLGHTGELFF
TRBJ2-3 | TRBV11-2 | CASSYEPGLVADTQYF
TRBJ2-1 | TRBV6-4 | CASSTGTGGHEQFF
TRBJ2-7 | TRBV5-1 | CASSTRQNEQYF
TRBJ1-1 | TRBV5-1 | CASRTTGSNTEAFF
TRBJ2-3 | TRBV5-1 | CATTRDRGADTQYF
TRBJ1-1 | TRBV12-3/TRBV12-4 | CASSSIPPNTEAFF
TRBJ2-3 | TRBV28 | CAISELARGTDTQYF
TRBJ2-1 | TRBV7-9 | CASSLAEYEQFF
TRBJ2-5 | TRBV20-1 | CSARGASGRAETQYF
TRBJ1-1 | TRBV5-5 | CASSSKWSGGTEAFF
TRBJ1-1 | TRBV7-3 | CASSTQAMNTEAFF
TRBJ2-7 | TRBV5-4 | CASSLGTGEEGYEQYF
TRBJ2-4 | TRBV6-2/TRBV6-3 | CASSYIPSAKNIQYF
TRBJ2-1 | TRBV6-5 | CASSPSGGPNEQFF
TRBJ2-3 | TRBV6-6 | CASSYGGRAIDTQYF
TRBJ2-5 | TRBV20-1 | CSARTGPLVQYF
TRBJ1-6 | TRBV12-3/TRBV12-4 | CASSPTEFYNSPLHF
TRBJ2-7 | TRBV20-1 | CSARESSYEQYF
TRBJ2-1 | TRBV4-1 | CASSQAWLAGGNKSYNEQFF
TRBJ2-1 | TRBV5-1 | CASRLALNEQFF
TRBJ2-6 | TRBV10-3 | CAISEIRSGANVLTF
TRBJ2-5 | TRBV27 | CASSLLAGAGETQYF
TRBJ2-3 | TRBV7-9 | CASSYPSGAGDTQYF
TRBJ2-7 | TRBV2 | CASARLAGVRYEQYF
TRBJ1-5 | TRBV10-3 | CASGQGGNQPQHF
TRBJ1-2 | TRBV20-1 | CSASGPGLYGYTF
TRBJ1-1 | TRBV12-3/TRBV12-4 | CASRRGRLNTEAFF
TRBJ2-5 | TRBV10-3 | CAISDGILAAQETQYF
TRBJ1-3 | TRBV5-1 | CASRQGTARHSGNTIYF
TRBJ2-1 | TRBV2 | CASSPGTNNEQFF
TRBJ2-3 | TRBV4-2 | CASSQGASGSFTDTQYF
TRBJ2-3 | TRBV5-1 | CASSFQPGDTQYF
TRBJ2-1 | TRBV7-9 | CASSLVVAYNEQFF
TRBJ1-1 | TRBV29-1 | CSVEPDFEAFF
TRBJ2-7 | TRBV20-1 | CSARDSTSGRYEQYF
TRBJ2-7 | TRBV27 | CASSQTSGISYEQYF
TRBJ2-4 | TRBV12-3/TRBV12-4 | CASTDRAAKNIQYF
TRBJ1-5 | TRBV4-1 | CASSREVGGGQPQHF
TRBJ2-7 | TRBV2 | CASSDSETYEQYF
TRBJ2-1 | TRBV12-3/TRBV12-4 | CASSFLREGEQFF
TRBJ2-1 | TRBV12-3/TRBV12-4 | CASSGMSGRSYNEQFF
TRBJ2-2 | TRBV7-6 | CASSLWGADGELFF